These T cell receptor beta chains were read from a single sample in a study of tumor-infiltrating lymphocytes in primary liver carcinoma. One entry per CDR3 protein, called by TCRdb with MiXCR from the multiplex PCR reads. The sample carries almost 45,000 distinct CDR3 sequences, roughly 77% recorded once. Sequencing input: tumor-adjacent normal liver tissue. Source of these receptors: a woman in her twenties or thirties with primary liver carcinoma and hepatitis B virus infection. CDR3s include the opening cysteine and the closing phenylalanine or tryptophan. The order of the fields is V gene, clone size, CDR3 protein. The listing skips clone size in some rows; elsewhere it reads once, few, many or a size class.

V gene: TRBV11-2
clone size: -
CDR3 protein: CANNYTDMQYF

V gene: TRBV6-1
clone size: -
CDR3 protein: CASSVRALTHEQYF

V gene: TRBV6-1
clone size: -
CDR3 protein: CSSRATGRATDTEYF

V gene: TRBV12-3/TRBV12-4
clone size: many
CDR3 protein: CASSLVNRGLETQYF

V gene: TRBV6-6
clone size: many
CDR3 protein: CASSSRGHSGSPLHF

V gene: TRBV24-1
clone size: -
CDR3 protein: CAISALPHGVSYEQYF

V gene: TRBV12-3/TRBV12-4
clone size: many
CDR3 protein: CASSTTGINSPLHF

V gene: TRBV4-3
clone size: -
CDR3 protein: CSSSYRDQPHWGYTF

V gene: TRBV4-2
clone size: -
CDR3 protein: CASSQQGTGVNTGELFF

V gene: TRBV9
clone size: few
CDR3 protein: CASSVAGTSANEQFF

V gene: TRBV28
clone size: -
CDR3 protein: CSSSLNSGINPTGRFF

V gene: TRBV11-2
clone size: -
CDR3 protein: CASSIGESYGYTF

V gene: TRBV12-3/TRBV12-4
clone size: -
CDR3 protein: CVSSFRETDTLYF

V gene: TRBV11-2
clone size: -
CDR3 protein: CASSFMRTSYNEQFF

V gene: TRBV12-3/TRBV12-4
clone size: -
CDR3 protein: CASSANPGSEQTQYF

V gene: TRBV5-6
clone size: -
CDR3 protein: CANSQDSSFSGANVLTF

V gene: TRBV20-1
clone size: few
CDR3 protein: CSTLGSPGGNQPQHF

V gene: TRBV30
clone size: many
CDR3 protein: CAWSLAYAGTNTGELFF

V gene: TRBV7-9
clone size: few
CDR3 protein: CASSSGGLSYKQYF

V gene: TRBV5-6
clone size: many
CDR3 protein: CASSVGSGRGNEQFF

V gene: TRBV7-9
clone size: many
CDR3 protein: CASSLVGYRLPYEQYF

V gene: TRBV30
clone size: many
CDR3 protein: CAHGGDSGANVLTF

V gene: TRBV20-1
clone size: -
CDR3 protein: CSARDSRQGAAGYTF

V gene: TRBV6-1
clone size: once
CDR3 protein: CASKGINSDHPQHF

V gene: TRBV11-2
clone size: -
CDR3 protein: CASGPIVGVKEQYF

V gene: TRBV10-3
clone size: few
CDR3 protein: CAISGGTVRYTF

V gene: TRBV6-1
clone size: -
CDR3 protein: CAKSESGSEDTQYF

V gene: TRBV4-2
clone size: -
CDR3 protein: CASSQRGSRQGSGDENIQYF

V gene: TRBV6-2/TRBV6-3
clone size: -
CDR3 protein: CDSSRSAYEQYF

V gene: TRBV28
clone size: -
CDR3 protein: CAISLETSCLELFF

V gene: TRBV9
clone size: few
CDR3 protein: CASSGGLAGDYNEQFF

V gene: TRBV30
clone size: -
CDR3 protein: CACTLYTGKLFF

V gene: TRBV5-4
clone size: many
CDR3 protein: CASSFSGSSYDEQFF

V gene: TRBV7-8
clone size: -
CDR3 protein: CASSYVGAGEEQYF

V gene: TRBV11-2
clone size: -
CDR3 protein: CASSTRTGGTKGSQYF

V gene: TRBV6-1
clone size: -
CDR3 protein: CPISLEGLSGTEAFF

V gene: TRBV5-1
clone size: many
CDR3 protein: CASKTMAGGSEQFF

V gene: TRBV28
clone size: -
CDR3 protein: CVISPVRTGSYNSPLHF

V gene: TRBV6-1
clone size: -
CDR3 protein: CASSEALLGSEKLFF

V gene: TRBV28
clone size: once
CDR3 protein: CASNLWAGVKDIQYF

V gene: TRBV30
clone size: many
CDR3 protein: CAWSMPTGGGYGYTF

V gene: TRBV7-8
clone size: -
CDR3 protein: CASTLGWPQETQCF

V gene: TRBV4-3
clone size: -
CDR3 protein: CASNQTLTGTRWDIQYF

V gene: TRBV5-5
clone size: many
CDR3 protein: CASSLALAGPITYEQYF

V gene: TRBV11-2
clone size: few
CDR3 protein: CASSPAFVRYF

V gene: TRBV6-1
clone size: -
CDR3 protein: CASRGDAAKPQHF

V gene: TRBV6-2/TRBV6-3
clone size: -
CDR3 protein: CTSSYPGTAPFYEQYF

V gene: TRBV7-9
clone size: -
CDR3 protein: CASTLVNRDEQFF

V gene: TRBV11-2
clone size: -
CDR3 protein: CARSLDSCNEQFF

V gene: TRBV6-2/TRBV6-3
clone size: -
CDR3 protein: CASSYYRYKRDEQYF